This TCR beta chain was identified during a study of OX40 agonist ivuxolimab in advanced cancers. Study-wide background: Earlier treatment with anti-PD-1, anti-PD-L1 or anti-CTLA-4 was permitted, and under 50% had received some.

General study points: Clonal expansion was among the lowest in partial responders at 0.1-3.0 mg/kg, especially CD8+.

Remarks on this clone: Its specificity is not known.

Produced via immunoSEQ multiplex PCR; TCRdb's table is partial and in-frame only. This table has over 30,000 clones, approximately 80% appearing once. Germline V gives CDR1 SNHLY, CDR2 FYNNEI. The V end lost 9 bases, the J end lost 0 bases, and 6 bases lay between the germline ends. The CDR3 covers 12 residues. The chain couples TRBV2 to TRBJ2-4; D is uncertain. This specimen consisted of CD4+ or CD8+ T cells sorted from blood, obtained in a trial of the OX40 agonist ivuxolimab. The source is an adult with an advanced solid tumor such as melanoma, head and neck, liver or kidney cancer. CDR3 protein: CASLGAKNIQYF. The CDR3 bases are TGTGCCAGTCTTGGAGCCAAAAACATTCAGTACTTC.